Listed below are T cell receptor beta chains from one sample, sequenced in a study of technical replicates of blood from a handful of donors. Some clones are missing from TCRdb's copy, which holds only in-frame ones; the method was immunoSEQ multiplex PCR. The table has approximately 65,000 clones, approximately 83% seen once. Sample: PBMCs. These receptors were collected from a human donor in good health. Some clones in this sample may be carry-over from other donors' samples. The CDR3 runs from the conserved cysteine through the conserved F or W. D genes are given only for firm matches. The size entry is marked missing in some rows and otherwise reads once, few, many or a size class.

>.|.|TRBV2|TRBJ1-6
TGTGCCGGGCGTGCAGGGGCGGTTAATTCACCCCTCCACTTT
CAGRAGAVNSPLHF
>.|.|TRBV15|TRBJ1-6
TGTGCCACCAGCACCCGGGATTCACCCCTCCACTTT
CATSTRDSPLHF
>few|.|TRBV6-5|TRBJ2-1
TGTGCCAGCAGTTACTCGGTCGCAGGTTACAATGAGCAGTTCTTC
CASSYSVAGYNEQFF
>.|.|TRBV7-2|TRBJ2-5
TGTGCCAGCAGCTCCCCCAGGGGAGAGACCCAGTACTTC
CASSSPRGETQYF
>once|.|TRBV4-1|TRBJ2-4
TGCGCCAGCAGCCACTATGCGGAAAACATTCAGTACTTC
CASSHYAENIQYF
>.|TRBD1|TRBV5-4|TRBJ1-1
TGTGCCAGCAGGCGGGGACAGGCCAACATGAACACTGAAGCTTTCTTT
CASRRGQANMNTEAFF
>.|.|TRBV18|TRBJ2-3
TGTGCCAGCTCACTTATGGGACTGCGCGAAGATACGCAGTATTTT
CASSLMGLREDTQYF
>.|.|TRBV19|TRBJ2-1
TGTGCCAGTAGTCAGCACGAGACTACTTACAATGAGCAGTTCTTC
CASSQHETTYNEQFF
>.|.|TRBV11-2|TRBJ2-2
TGTGCCAGCAGCCGTGACAGGATGGGCACCGGGGAGCTGTTTTTT
CASSRDRMGTGELFF
>.|.|TRBV15|TRBJ2-5
TGTGCCACCAGCAGAGATCAGGCAGGGGTTGAGACCCAGTACTTC
CATSRDQAGVETQYF
>few|TRBD1|TRBV6-6|TRBJ2-7
TGTGCCAGCAGTTACGGGACAGGGGGTTACGAGCAGTACTTC
CASSYGTGGYEQYF
>.|TRBD1|TRBV10-3|TRBJ2-2
TGTGCCATCAGTGGCGGACAGGGTAACACCGGGGAGCTGTTTTTT
CAISGGQGNTGELFF
>.|TRBD1|TRBV7-8|TRBJ2-7
TGTGCCAGCAGCTTCGGGACAGGCTCCTACGAGCAGTACTTC
CASSFGTGSYEQYF
>.|TRBD1|TRBV6-5|TRBJ1-2
TGTGCCAGCAGGCCACAGGGGGCCAGAGTTGGCTACACCTTC
CASRPQGARVGYTF
>.|.|TRBV7-6|TRBJ2-5
TGTGCCAGCAGCTTCGGGGGAGGCCGACAGGGTGTCGAGACCCAGTACTTC
CASSFGGGRQGVETQYF
>.|TRBD2|TRBV10-2|TRBJ2-3
TGCGCCAGCTCGGAAACTAGCGGGAACACAGATACGCAGTATTTT
CASSETSGNTDTQYF
>.|.|TRBV27|TRBJ1-5
TGTGCCAGCAGTTTGTCCAGGGGTAATCAGCCCCAGCATTTT
CASSLSRGNQPQHF
>.|TRBD1|TRBV7-9|TRBJ2-7
TGTGCCAGCAGCGACCGGGACAGGGGGCACGAGCAGTACTTC
CASSDRDRGHEQYF
>.|TRBD2|TRBV4-3|TRBJ2-1
TGCGCCAGCAGCCAAGCCTCGGGACTAGCGGGGACAAGCTCCTACAATGAGCAGTTCTTC
CASSQASGLAGTSSYNEQFF
>.|.|TRBV4-3|TRBJ1-6
TGCGCCAGCAGCCAAGATGGAGGCTCACCCCTCCACTTT
CASSQDGGSPLHF
>.|TRBD2|TRBV7-2|TRBJ2-1
TGTGCCAGCAGCCAGTTAGCGGGGGGGAATGAGCAGTTCTTC
CASSQLAGGNEQFF
>once|TRBD1|TRBV6-5|TRBJ2-1
TGTGCCAGCAGTTACTCGATATACAGGGGGGTCAATGAGCAGTTCTTC
CASSYSIYRGVNEQFF
>.|.|TRBV18|TRBJ2-7
TGTGCCAGCTCACCCTCACAGGAGAACGAGCAGTACTTC
CASSPSQENEQYF
>few|.|TRBV29-1|TRBJ2-1
TGCAGCGTTGCAGGGGCTATAAGCTCCTACAATGAGCAGTTCTTC
CSVAGAISSYNEQFF
>.|.|TRBV6-1|TRBJ2-4
TGTGCCAGCAGTGAAGTCTGGGGGCCGGTACGGAACATTCAGTACTTC
CASSEVWGPVRNIQYF
>.|.|TRBV2|TRBJ2-2
TGTGCCAGCAGTGATGGCGGAGCCGGGGAGCTGTTTTTT
CASSDGGAGELFF
>.|.|TRBV16|TRBJ2-3
TGTGCCAGCAGCCCCTCCCTGGCAGGGGCTTCCCCGAACGCAGATACGCAGTATTTT
CASSPSLAGASPNADTQYF
>.|.|TRBV6-4|TRBJ2-2
TGTGCCAGCAGTCCCGGTGTCGGGGAGCTGTTTTTT
CASSPGVGELFF
>.|.|TRBV30|TRBJ2-5
TGTGCCTGGAGTGTAGGTTGGCTAGCGCTTTCTCAAGAGACCCAGTACTTC
CAWSVGWLALSQETQYF
>.|TRBD1|TRBV7-2|TRBJ1-5
TGTGCCAGCAGCCTAGGACAGGGGGCATGGCAGCCCCAGCATTTT
CASSLGQGAWQPQHF
>.|.|TRBV18|TRBJ1-4
TGTGCCAGCTCACCTGGGACACTCGCAAATGAAAAACTGTTTTTT
CASSPGTLANEKLFF
>.|TRBD2|TRBV5-1|TRBJ2-5
TGCGCCAGCAGCCGGACTAGAGAGGAGACCCAGTACTTC
CASSRTREETQYF
>.|TRBD1|TRBV4-2|TRBJ1-1
TGTGCCAGCAGCCAACAGGGGGCGTCGAACACTGAAGCTTTCTTT
CASSQQGASNTEAFF
>.|TRBD1|TRBV5-4|TRBJ1-2
TGTGCCAGCAGCTTGAGCAGGGGGGATGGCTACACCTTC
CASSLSRGDGYTF
>.|TRBD2|TRBV7-7|TRBJ2-1
TGTGCCAGCAGCTTATCAGCGGGATCGAATGAGCAGTTCTTC
CASSLSAGSNEQFF
>.|TRBD2|TRBV19|TRBJ2-3
TGTGCCACCCAGAGGGCGGGAGCCACAGATACGCAGTATTTT
CATQRAGATDTQYF
>.|.|TRBV27|TRBJ1-6
TGTGCCAGCAGTGTCGGGGGAAATTCACCCCTCCACTTT
CASSVGGNSPLHF
>few|.|TRBV9|TRBJ1-1
TGTGCCAGCAGCGCCAGGAACACTGAAGCTTTCTTT
CASSARNTEAFF
>.|.|TRBV15|TRBJ2-1
TGTGCCACCAGCAGAGCGGGACTGATAAATGAGCAGTTCTTC
CATSRAGLINEQFF
>.|TRBD2|TRBV7-9|TRBJ2-5
TGTGCCAGTAGGGCTAGCGGGGGGGCCGGTGAGACCCAGTACTTC
CASRASGGAGETQYF
>once|.|TRBV5-5|TRBJ2-5
TGTGCCAGCAGCTTGACTAGCCTGGAGACCCAGTACTTC
CASSLTSLETQYF
>.|TRBD2|TRBV10-3|TRBJ2-7
TGTGCCATCAGTTCCGGGACTAGCGGATATAGCTCCTACGAGCAGTACTTC
CAISSGTSGYSSYEQYF